The clone carrying this TCR beta chain was seen only a few times. As yet, its antigen is unknown. MiXCR was run by TCRdb on the 5' RACE reads, yielding one entry per CDR3 protein. Here the sample spans 85,000 to 130,000 distinct CDR3 sequences, more than 15% being singletons. These data originate in a study of T-cell memory formation after mild COVID-19. Broader study findings: There was a balanced CD4/CD8 profile in clones contracting day 15 to 85, and later expanders leaned CD4+.

Trimming stripped 3 bases from V and 5 bases from J, with 8 bases between. Germline CDR1 is SEHNR and CDR2 is FQNEAQ (reference sequence). This CDR3 has 12 residues. The sequencing sample was made of PBMCs or a T cell subset sorted from them (not recorded which). This clonotype originated in an adult woman who had mild COVID-19 (a few samples of this study predate the infection). Cell type and time point are not known. The chain combines TRBV7-9 with TRBJ2-7; tentative D call: TRBD1 (6 bases). The CDR3 sequence is CASSFAGDEQYF. The CDR3 bases are TGTGCCAGCAGCTTCGCAGGGGACGAGCAGTACTTC.